This TCR beta chain was recorded in a study of shared clonotypes between healthy human individuals. Study-wide background: Researchers drew samples from two women and a few men aged 18 to 49.

The CDR3 extends over 15 amino acids. Germline CDR1 and CDR2: MDHEN and SYDVKM. Trimming removed 3 bases from V and 3 bases from J; junction bases left unmatched: 7. The repertoire was sequenced with immunoSEQ multiplex PCR; TCRdb's copy has only in-frame clones and lacks some. There are fewer than 1.8 million clones in the sample; roughly 98.5% occur only once, and over 0.3% lies in the top ten. With regard to this clone: Its specificity is unknown.

Study outcomes and limitations: The small donor group covered limited genetic and exposure diversity.

The chain recombines TRBV28 with TRBJ1-2; 7 bases fit TRBD1. Sequencing used naive CD4+ T cells sorted from blood. The sample's subset: CD45RA+ positively selected. This receptor was taken from a man between 25 and 39 years old in good health. The CDR3 nucleotides read TGTGCCAGCAGTTTGACAGGGCGCCCCGACTATGGCTACACCTTC. It codes for CASSLTGRPDYGYTF.